The source of this T cell receptor (beta chain) is a study of T cells in Graves' hyperthyroidism and ophthalmopathy. This CDR3 spans 15 amino acids. CDR1 is LGHNT and CDR2 is FRNRAP in the germline V gene. Trimming took 6 bases from V and 4 from J; bases not matched to a gene: 6. Authors of the study amplified TCR beta CDR3 regions from RNA transcripts. HTBI primers were employed in a first-round RT-PCR of the TCR CDR3. TCRdb redid the calling of the multiplex PCR reads with MiXCR, one entry per CDR3 protein. The top ten clones hold 7.5% to 9.5% of a sample with 750,000 to 950,000 distinct CDR3 sequences, roughly 37% of them seen once.

The V gene is TRBV12-5, the J gene TRBJ2-2; 9 positions match TRBD1. The material sequenced was blood. The sequence was collected from a man between 18 and 29 years old with Graves' hyperthyroidism. Here the CDR3 DNA reads TGTGCTAGTGGCACGGACAGGGGAGGCACCGGGGAGCTGTTTTTT. Its translation is CASGTDRGGTGELFF. Looking up the rest from reference TRBV12-5 and TRBJ2-2 gives the full variable domain: DARVTQTPRHKVTEMGQEVTMRCQPILGHNTVFWYRQTMMQGLELLAYFRNRAPLDDSGMPKDRFSAEMPDATLATLKIQPSEPRDSAVYFCASGTDRGGTGELFFGEGSRLTVL.